This T cell receptor (beta chain) was identified during a study of cytomegalovirus exposure and HLA in healthy donors. Broader study findings: The study recorded fewer than 200 TCR beta chains that were cytomegalovirus-associated. As a later analysis revealed, the rate of TCR association differed by HLA locus, with DRB1 most and HLA-C fewest. Likely technical artifact: a cluster of highly shared sequence variants.

As regards this clone: What it recognizes is unknown.

PCR involved 60 Vbeta and 13 Jbeta primers. Some clones are missing from TCRdb's copy, which holds only in-frame ones; the method was immunoSEQ multiplex PCR. The repertoire includes about 150,000 clones, 85% of them detected once, and 1% sits in the top ten. Sample: PBMCs. The sequence derives from a boy aged 2 to 9 in good health and CMV-seronegative.

CDR3 DNA sequence: TGTGCCAGCAGTTTGGGGGGTGGGGGAAACTATGGCTACACCTTC. Amino acid sequence: CASSLGGGGNYGYTF. This sequence joins TRBV2 and TRBJ1-2; D might be TRBD1 (5 bases). Trimming removed 5 bases from V and 2 bases from J, with 15 bases in between. CDR1 is SNHLY and CDR2 is FYNNEI in the germline V gene. The CDR3 runs to 15 residues.